The clone carrying this TCR delta chain was counted between two and nine times. The V and J ends lost 2 bases and 0 bases respectively, with 16 bases between them. The V gene's germline CDR1 is GEAIGNYY and CDR2 EKD. The CDR3 is made up of 19 amino acids. TCRdb processed the reads again with the CATT caller. The sample consists of 7,000 or so delta-chain clones, roughly 0.7% of them appearing once. These data originate in a study of gamma-delta chains in newborns, infants, children. On the study more broadly: Innate gammadelta T cells reportedly expand polyclonally right after birth, driven by microbial exposure, per the title.

V usage is TRDV2 and J usage is TRDJ3; D may be TRDD3 (5 bases). This receptor was taken from a child who was a newborn, infant or young child, either healthy, febrile or measles-vaccinated (not recorded which). The sequencing sample was made of blood. The CDR3 coding sequence is TGTGCCTGTGACATCACAGGGGGCCAAGGCTCCTGGGACACCCGACAGATGTTTTTC. It translates to CACDITGGQGSWDTRQMFF.